This TCR beta chain was obtained from a study of control samples from healthy donors and cancer patients. The germline CDR1 and CDR2 sequences are GTSNPN and SVGIG (reference sequence). This CDR3 spans 15 amino acids. Produced via immunoSEQ multiplex PCR; TCRdb's table is partial and in-frame only. The table has about 170,000 clones, around 95% seen once. The origin of this receptor is a woman aged 55-70 years in good health. The sequencing sample was made of blood. V is TRBV30 and J is TRBJ2-1; 8 bases fit TRBD2. The CDR3 sequence is CASTPGGPFYNEQFF. The CDR3 DNA reads as TGTGCTTCCACTCCGGGGGGGCCTTTCTACAATGAGCAGTTCTTC.